This TCR beta chain comes out of a study of fetal regulatory T cell absence and autoimmunity. Study information: Without clinical diabetes, IPEX patients showed exocrine pancreas autoimmunity. Overall study findings and caveats: Pancreas TCRs were oligoclonally enriched versus cord blood, some clones over 85-fold. Pancreas and cord blood did not differ much in TRB family usage. In IPEX syndrome, oligoclonal enrichment was read as supporting prenatal antigen-driven autoimmunity in the pancreas.

Profiled with immunoSEQ multiplex PCR; TCRdb holds only in-frame clones, not every one. The repertoire holds some 87,000 clones, about two thirds seen once, with roughly 2% in the top ten. CDR1 and CDR2 (germline): LGHNA, YSLEER. The CDR3 is 15 amino acids. Trimming took 5 bases from V and 2 from J, leaving 14 bases between them. In regard to this clone: The antigen is not known.

This chain connects TRBV4-3 to TRBJ2-3, with D unresolved. This TCR derives from a male donor with IPEX syndrome. Sequencing input: pancreas tissue. CDR3 nucleotide sequence: TGCGCCAGCAGCTCCCTCGCGCAACACACAGATACGCAGTATTTT. Protein sequence: CASSSLAQHTDTQYF.